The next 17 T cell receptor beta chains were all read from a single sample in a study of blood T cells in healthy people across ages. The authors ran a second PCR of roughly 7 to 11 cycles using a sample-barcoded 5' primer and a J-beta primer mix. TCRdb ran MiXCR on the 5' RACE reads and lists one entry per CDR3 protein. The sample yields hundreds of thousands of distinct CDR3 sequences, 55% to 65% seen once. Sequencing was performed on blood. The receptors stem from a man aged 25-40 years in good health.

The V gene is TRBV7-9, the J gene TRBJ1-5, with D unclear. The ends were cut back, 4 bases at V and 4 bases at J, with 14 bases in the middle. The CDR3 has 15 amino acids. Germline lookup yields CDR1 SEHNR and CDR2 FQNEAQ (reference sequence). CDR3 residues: CASSWLADSNQPQHF. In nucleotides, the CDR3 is TGTGCCAGCAGCTGGTTGGCAGACTCTAATCAGCCCCAGCATTTT.

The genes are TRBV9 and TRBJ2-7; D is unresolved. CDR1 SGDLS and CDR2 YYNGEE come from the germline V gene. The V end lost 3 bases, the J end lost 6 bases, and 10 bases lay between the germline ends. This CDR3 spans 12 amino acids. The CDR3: CASSGEGSEQYF. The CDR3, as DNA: TGTGCCAGCAGCGGGGAAGGGTCCGAGCAGTACTTC. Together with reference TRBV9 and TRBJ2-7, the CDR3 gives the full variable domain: DSGVTQTPKHLITATGQRVTLRCSPRSGDLSVYWYQQSLDQGLQFLIQYYNGEERAKGNILERFSAQQFPDLHSELNLSSLELGDSALYFCASSGEGSEQYFGPGTRLTVT.

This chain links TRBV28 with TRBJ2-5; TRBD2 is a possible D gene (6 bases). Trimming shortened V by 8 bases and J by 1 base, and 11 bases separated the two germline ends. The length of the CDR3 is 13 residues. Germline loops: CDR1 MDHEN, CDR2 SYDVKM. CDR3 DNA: TGTGCCAGCGCGGGGTTGTCCCAAGAGACCCAGTACTTC. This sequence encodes CASAGLSQETQYF.

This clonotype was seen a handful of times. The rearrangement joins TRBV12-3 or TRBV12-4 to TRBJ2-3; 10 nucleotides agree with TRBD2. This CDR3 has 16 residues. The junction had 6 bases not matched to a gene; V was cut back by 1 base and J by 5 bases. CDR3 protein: CASSLGSGGAVDTQYF. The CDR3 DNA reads TGTGCCAGCAGTTTAGGCAGCGGGGGGGCCGTAGATACGCAGTATTTT.

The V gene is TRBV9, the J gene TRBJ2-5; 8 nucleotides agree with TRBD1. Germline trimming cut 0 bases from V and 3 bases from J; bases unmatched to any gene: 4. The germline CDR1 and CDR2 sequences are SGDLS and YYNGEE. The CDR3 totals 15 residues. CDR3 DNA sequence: TGTGCCAGCAGCGTAGGGGCAGGGGGCAAAGAGACCCAGTACTTC. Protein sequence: CASSVGAGGKETQYF.

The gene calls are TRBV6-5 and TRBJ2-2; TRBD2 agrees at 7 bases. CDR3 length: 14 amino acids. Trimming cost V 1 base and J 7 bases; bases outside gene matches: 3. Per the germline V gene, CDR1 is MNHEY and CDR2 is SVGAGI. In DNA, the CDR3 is TGTGCCAGCAGTTACTTACTAGCGAACGGGGAGCTGTTTTTT. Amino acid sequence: CASSYLLANGELFF.

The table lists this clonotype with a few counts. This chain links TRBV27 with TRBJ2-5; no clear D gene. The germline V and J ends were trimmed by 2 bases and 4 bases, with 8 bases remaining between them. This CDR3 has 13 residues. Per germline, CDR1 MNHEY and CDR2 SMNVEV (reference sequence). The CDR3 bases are TGTGCCAGCAGTTTAATGAGCCGAGAGACCCAGTACTTC. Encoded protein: CASSLMSRETQYF.

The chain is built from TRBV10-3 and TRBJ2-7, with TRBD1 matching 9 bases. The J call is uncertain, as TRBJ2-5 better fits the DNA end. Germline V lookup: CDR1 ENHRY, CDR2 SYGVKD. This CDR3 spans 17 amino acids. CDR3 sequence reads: CAISESGTGQVGETQYF. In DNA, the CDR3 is TGTGCCATCAGTGAGTCTGGGACAGGGCAAGTCGGGGAGACCCAGTACTTC.

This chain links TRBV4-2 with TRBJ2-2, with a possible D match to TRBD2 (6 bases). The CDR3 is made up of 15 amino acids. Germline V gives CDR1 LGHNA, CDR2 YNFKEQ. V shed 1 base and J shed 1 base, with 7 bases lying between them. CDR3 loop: CASSQGAGNTGELFF. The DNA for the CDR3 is TGTGCCAGCAGCCAAGGAGCGGGGAACACCGGGGAGCTGTTTTTT.

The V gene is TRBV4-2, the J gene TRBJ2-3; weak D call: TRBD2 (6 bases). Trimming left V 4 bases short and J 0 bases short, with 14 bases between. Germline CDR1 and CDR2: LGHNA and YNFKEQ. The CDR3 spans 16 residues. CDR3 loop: CASSPPSAASTDTQYF. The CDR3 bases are TGTGCCAGCAGCCCTCCTAGCGCGGCTAGCACAGATACGCAGTATTTT.

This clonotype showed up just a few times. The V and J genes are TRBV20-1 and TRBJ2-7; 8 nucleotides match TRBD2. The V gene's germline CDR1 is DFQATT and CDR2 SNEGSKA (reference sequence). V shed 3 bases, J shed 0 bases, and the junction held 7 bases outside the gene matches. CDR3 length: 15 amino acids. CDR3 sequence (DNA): TGCAGTGCTAGGGCTAGCGGGTCTTACTCCTACGAGCAGTACTTC. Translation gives CSARASGSYSYEQYF.

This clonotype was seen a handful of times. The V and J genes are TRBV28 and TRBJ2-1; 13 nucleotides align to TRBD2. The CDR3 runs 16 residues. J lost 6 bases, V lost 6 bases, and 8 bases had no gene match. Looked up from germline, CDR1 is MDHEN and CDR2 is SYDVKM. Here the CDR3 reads CASSTTSGGTRNEQFF. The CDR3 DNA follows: TGTGCCAGCAGCACGACTAGCGGGGGGACCCGCAATGAGCAGTTCTTC.

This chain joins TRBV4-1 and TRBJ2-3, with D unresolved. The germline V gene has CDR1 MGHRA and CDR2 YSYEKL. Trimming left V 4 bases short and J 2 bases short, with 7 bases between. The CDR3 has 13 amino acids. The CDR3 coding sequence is TGCGCCAGCAGCCCCGTGAACACAGATACGCAGTATTTT. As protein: CASSPVNTDTQYF.

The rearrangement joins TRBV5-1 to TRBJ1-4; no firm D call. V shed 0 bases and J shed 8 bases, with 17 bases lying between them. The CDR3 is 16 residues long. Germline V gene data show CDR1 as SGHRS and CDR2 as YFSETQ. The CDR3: CASSLGGQTSREKLFF. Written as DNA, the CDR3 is TGCGCCAGCAGCTTGGGTGGGCAGACGAGTAGAGAAAAACTGTTTTTT.

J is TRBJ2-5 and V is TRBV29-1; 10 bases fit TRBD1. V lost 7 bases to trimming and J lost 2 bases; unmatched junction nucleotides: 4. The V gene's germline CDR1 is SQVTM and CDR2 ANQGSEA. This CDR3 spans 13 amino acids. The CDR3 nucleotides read TGCAGCGCAGAGGGACAGGGGCAAGAGACCCAGTACTTC. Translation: CSAEGQGQETQYF.

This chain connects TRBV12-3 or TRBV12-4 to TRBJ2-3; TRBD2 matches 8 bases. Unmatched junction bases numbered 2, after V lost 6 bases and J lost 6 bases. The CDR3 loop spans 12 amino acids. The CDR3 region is CASRRLADTQYF. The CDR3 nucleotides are TGTGCCAGCAGGCGACTAGCGGATACGCAGTATTTT.

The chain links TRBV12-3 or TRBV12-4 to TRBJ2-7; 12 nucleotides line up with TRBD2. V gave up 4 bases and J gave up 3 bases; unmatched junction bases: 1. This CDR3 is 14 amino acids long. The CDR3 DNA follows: TGTGCCAGCAGTTGGACTAGCGGGGTCTACGAGCAGTACTTC. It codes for CASSWTSGVYEQYF.